This T cell receptor beta chain was recorded in a study of human T cells and chemical hapten exposure. Background on the study: For the roughly 23-week duration of the study, patients were given weekly doses of diphenylcyclopropenone on the scalp.

Time point specified: pre-sensitization, week 0. Treatment described: therapeutic diphenylcyclopropenone sensitization with weekly scalp DPC. This CDR3 has 14 amino acids. Trimming cost V 1 base and J 3 bases, with 10 bases left between them. Germline V gene data show CDR1 as SGHRS and CDR2 as YFSETQ. As regards this clonotype: What it recognizes is unknown.

Individual cDNA molecules in this library carried unique molecular identifiers. Via MiXCR, TCRdb re-called the RACE reads, giving one row per CDR3 protein. Here the sample spans roughly 100,000 distinct CDR3 sequences, 12% being singletons. Whole-study findings and limits: Following DPC sensitization, TCRs present above 1 in 1000 frequency showed no change. Significantly more large CDR3 similarity clusters were formed by expanded TCRs than by controls.

This receptor was identified in a woman aged 45-60 years with alopecia areata. Some clones in this sample may be carry-over from other donors' samples. The material sequenced was whole blood, taken in connection with sensitization to the hapten diphenylcyclopropenone (DPC). V gene TRBV5-1 combines with J gene TRBJ1-1; D perhaps matches TRBD1 (6 bases). This CDR3 is CASSLTGSHTEAFF. The CDR3 coding sequence is TGCGCCAGCAGCTTGACAGGGTCCCACACTGAAGCTTTCTTT.